This T cell receptor (beta chain) was captured by sequencing in a study of CD8 T cells in Susac syndrome. With random hexamers, 0.5 to 1 ug RNA was reverse transcribed. Across 54 Vbeta and 13 Jbeta, immunoSEQ multiplex PCR amplified TCR beta CDR3. MiXCR, run by TCRdb on the immunoSEQ multiplex PCR reads, gives a single entry per CDR3 protein. This table has fewer than 200,000 distinct CDR3 sequences, about 93% appearing once. The V segment lost 2 bases and the J segment 6 bases; nucleotides outside the gene matches: 7. In germline, CDR1 is KGHDR, CDR2 SFDVKD. The CDR3 is 15 amino acids. Controls comprised healthy donors matched for age and sex.

The chain joins TRBV24-1 to TRBJ1-2, with 8 bases fitting TRBD1. The specimen sequenced was CD4+ T cells from PBMCs. The clonotype originates from a human donor in good health. The CDR3 loop reads CATSDSGRGRDGYTF. In DNA form, the CDR3 reads TGTGCCACCAGTGATTCGGGCAGGGGGCGGGATGGCTACACCTTC.